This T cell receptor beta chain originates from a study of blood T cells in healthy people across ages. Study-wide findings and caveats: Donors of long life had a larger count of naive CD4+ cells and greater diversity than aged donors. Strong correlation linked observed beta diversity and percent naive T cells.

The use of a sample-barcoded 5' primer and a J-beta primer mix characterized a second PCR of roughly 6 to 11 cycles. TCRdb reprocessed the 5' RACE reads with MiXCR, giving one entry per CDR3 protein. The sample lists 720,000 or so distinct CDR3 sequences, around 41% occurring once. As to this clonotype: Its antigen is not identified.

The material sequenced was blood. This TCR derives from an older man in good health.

The CDR3 region has the DNA TGTGCCAGCACCACTGGGGGGGGGGAAGGAGAGACCCAGTACTTC. It specifies CASTTGGGEGETQYF. This rearrangement joins TRBV12-3 or TRBV12-4 to TRBJ2-5, with TRBD2 matching 7 bases. V shed 7 bases, J shed 4 bases, and the junction held 12 bases outside the gene matches. This CDR3 comprises 15 residues.